Listed below are T cell receptor beta chains from one sample, sequenced in a study of PD-1 blockade in mismatch repair-deficient tumors. The assay was immunoSEQ multiplex PCR, and TCRdb's table has in-frame clones only and misses some. The table includes some 27,000 clones, approximately 84% detected once. This material consisted of PBMCs, taken before pembrolizumab treatment. These receptors all come from an adult with mismatch repair-deficient cancer. Each CDR3 is given with its conserved first and last residue. D genes are given only for firm matches. Clone size is shown for a subset of rows, as once, few, many or a class of expanded clone.

TRBV5-6	.	TRBJ2-6	.	TGTGCCAGCAGCTTGACGGGAGCTGGGGCCAACGTCCTGACTTTC	CASSLTGAGANVLTF
TRBV6-6	.	TRBJ1-2	.	TGTGCCAGCAGTTACTCGAGTAGTGCTGGGGGCGAAGGCTACACCTTC	CASSYSSSAGGEGYTF
TRBV28	.	TRBJ1-1	.	TGTGCCAGCAGTTTATTGCGTCTTGAAGCTTTCTTT	CASSLLRLEAFF
TRBV6-1	.	TRBJ1-5	.	TGTGCCAGCAGTCCCCGGGGCAATCAGCCCCAGCATTTT	CASSPRGNQPQHF
TRBV6-6	.	TRBJ1-2	.	TGTGCCAGCAGACCCGAGGCAGGGTTGGGCTACACCTTC	CASRPEAGLGYTF
TRBV7-3	.	TRBJ1-6	.	TGTGCCAGCAGCCGGGACATCGCCAATTCACCCCTCCACTTT	CASSRDIANSPLHF
TRBV19	.	TRBJ2-1	TRBD2	TGTGCCAGTAGTATTCGGGACTTACTAGCGGTTACCTACAATGAGCAGTTCTTC	CASSIRDLLAVTYNEQFF
TRBV11-2	once	TRBJ2-1	TRBD2	TGTGCCAGCAGCTTACGAGGGCTAGCGGAGCACATGAATGAGCAGTTCTTC	CASSLRGLAEHMNEQFF
TRBV4-1	.	TRBJ2-7	.	TGCGCCAGCAGCCAAGATACCAACACCGCCTACGAGCAGTACTTC	CASSQDTNTAYEQYF
TRBV10-3	.	TRBJ2-5	.	TGTGCCATCAGTCTCCGGGTTGAAGAGACCCAGTACTTC	CAISLRVEETQYF
TRBV9	once	TRBJ1-6	TRBD1	TGTGCCAGCAGCCCCCACAAGGGGGCATGGGATAATTCACCCCTCCACTTT	CASSPHKGAWDNSPLHF
TRBV13	.	TRBJ1-6	.	TGTGCCAGCAGCCCAGGGACAACCAATTATAATTCACCCCTCCACTTT	CASSPGTTNYNSPLHF
TRBV10-3	.	TRBJ1-3	TRBD1	TGTGCCATCAGAGGACAGGGAGCAGACACCATATATTTT	CAIRGQGADTIYF
TRBV9	.	TRBJ2-1	.	TGTGCCAGCAGCCGGGCCGGGGAGTTCTTC	CASSRAGEFF
TRBV5-1	few	TRBJ1-1	.	TGCGCCAGCAGATTACAGGGAGCCACTGAAGCTTTCTTT	CASRLQGATEAFF
TRBV27	.	TRBJ2-5	TRBD1	TGTGCCAGCAGTTTTGCCAGGGGGCGTACAGAGACCCAGTACTTC	CASSFARGRTETQYF
TRBV4-2	.	TRBJ2-1	TRBD2	TGTGCCAGCAGCCCGGGACTAGCGGGAGTCAATGAGCAGTTCTTC	CASSPGLAGVNEQFF
TRBV5-1	few	TRBJ2-7	TRBD2	TGCGCCAGCAGCCTTCGGACTAGCGGAGCCTACGAGCAGTACTTC	CASSLRTSGAYEQYF
TRBV4-1	.	TRBJ1-2	.	TGCGCCAGCAGCCAGTCGGACAGTAACTATGGCTACACCTTC	CASSQSDSNYGYTF
TRBV30	.	TRBJ2-7	TRBD1	TGTGCCTGGATCGGGACAGGGGGTCTCTACGAGCAGTACTTC	CAWIGTGGLYEQYF
TRBV28	.	TRBJ2-5	.	TGTGCCAGCAGTCAACTGGCGGGGATACAAGAGACCCAGTACTTC	CASSQLAGIQETQYF
TRBV18	.	TRBJ2-5	TRBD2	TGTGCCAGCTCACCTTACGGCCTAGCGGAGGAGACCCAGTACTTC	CASSPYGLAEETQYF
TRBV6-5	.	TRBJ2-5	TRBD2	TGTGCCAGCAGTTATTCCCCAGCTAGCGGGCTTGAGACCCAGTACTTC	CASSYSPASGLETQYF
TRBV28	.	TRBJ2-7	TRBD1	TGTGCCAGCAATTCGAGGGTGGGACAGGGGGCCTACGAGCAGTACTTC	CASNSRVGQGAYEQYF
TRBV7-9	.	TRBJ2-7	TRBD2	TGTGCCAGCAGCCTGGGCCTAGCGGCTGCCTACGAGCAGTACTTC	CASSLGLAAAYEQYF
TRBV7-3	.	TRBJ1-1	.	TGTGCCAGCAGCTTAAGGCTGAACACTGAAGCTTTCTTT	CASSLRLNTEAFF
TRBV7-2	.	TRBJ1-5	.	TGTGCCAGCAGCTTAGTTCCAGGGGTTGGTCAGCCCCAGCATTTT	CASSLVPGVGQPQHF
TRBV2	.	TRBJ1-5	TRBD1	TGTGCCAGCCAAGTAGGACAGGGTGATCAGCCCCAGCATTTT	CASQVGQGDQPQHF
TRBV2	.	TRBJ2-7	.	TGTGCCAGCACGAGAGTTCCCTACGAGCAGTACTTC	CASTRVPYEQYF
TRBV7-9	.	TRBJ2-1	TRBD2	TGTGCCAGCAGCTTAAGCGGGAGTGAGGATGAGCAGTTCTTC	CASSLSGSEDEQFF
TRBV5-1	.	TRBJ2-7	TRBD2	TGCGCCAGCAGCTTGACGGGGGAGGGCCCGGAAGAGCAGTACTTC	CASSLTGEGPEEQYF
TRBV11-2	.	TRBJ1-2	TRBD1	TGTGCCAGCAGCTTAGATCCCCAGGGGGCGCGGGTATATGGCTACACCTTC	CASSLDPQGARVYGYTF
TRBV9	.	TRBJ2-7	.	TGTGCCAGCAGCGAAAATATAGCGAACTACGAGCAGTACTTC	CASSENIANYEQYF
TRBV28	.	TRBJ2-1	TRBD2	TGTGCCAGCAGTTTCGGGGGGTCGAGCTCCTACAATGAGCAGTTCTTC	CASSFGGSSSYNEQFF
TRBV5-1	.	TRBJ1-1	TRBD1	TGCGCCAGCAGCTTGCGGACAGGGGGGTCAGGCACTGAAGCTTTCTTT	CASSLRTGGSGTEAFF
TRBV6-1	few	TRBJ2-7	TRBD1	TGTGCCAGCGTGGGACAGTATAGCCAACACGAGCAGTACTTC	CASVGQYSQHEQYF
TRBV7-9	.	TRBJ2-3	.	TGTGCCAGCATCCCCGGTGGTACGCAGTATTTT	CASIPGGTQYF
TRBV5-1	.	TRBJ1-3	TRBD1	TGCGCCAGCAAGACAGGGGCTTCTGGAAACACCATATATTTT	CASKTGASGNTIYF
TRBV7-6	.	TRBJ2-3	TRBD2	TGTGCCAGCAGCTTAGAGGCGGGGGGTACAGATACGCAGTATTTT	CASSLEAGGTDTQYF
TRBV5-1	.	TRBJ2-7	TRBD2	TGCGCCAGCAGCTTGGCCTGGCGGGAGGACTACGAGCAGTACTTC	CASSLAWREDYEQYF
TRBV19	.	TRBJ2-2	TRBD2	TGTGCCAGTAGTCTTACGCCCGGACTAGCGGGATTTTCCGGGGAGCTGTTTTTT	CASSLTPGLAGFSGELFF
TRBV28	.	TRBJ2-6	.	TGTGCCAGCAGCTTCAGGGTGGCGGGGGCCAACGTCCTGACTTTC	CASSFRVAGANVLTF
TRBV19	.	TRBJ2-6	.	TGTGCCAGTAGTATTGAAGCCGGGAACGAAGCTGGGGCCAACGTCCTGACTTTC	CASSIEAGNEAGANVLTF
TRBV6-5	.	TRBJ2-2	.	TGTGCCAGCACCCAAGGGAGGACCGGGGAGCTGTTTTTT	CASTQGRTGELFF
TRBV6-1	.	TRBJ2-7	TRBD1	TGTGCCAGCAGTGCCCGGGGACAGGGGGTGGACGAGCAGTACTTC	CASSARGQGVDEQYF
TRBV27	.	TRBJ2-1	TRBD1	TGTGCCAGCAGTCAAGACAGGGGCCTCTACAATGAGCAGTTCTTC	CASSQDRGLYNEQFF
TRBV2	.	TRBJ1-6	.	TGTGCCAGCAAGACTATAACTTCACCCCTCCACTTT	CASKTITSPLHF
TRBV5-4	.	TRBJ2-5	TRBD2	TGTGCCAGCAGCTTGGCCCCGCGGGGGGAGGAAGAGACCCAGTACTTC	CASSLAPRGEEETQYF
TRBV25-1	.	TRBJ1-5	.	TGTGCCAGCAGTGACTACAGCGGGGAGCCCCAGCATTTT	CASSDYSGEPQHF
TRBV27	.	TRBJ2-3	TRBD2	TGTGCCAGCAGTAGAGGGACTAGCGGGAGACAGTATTTT	CASSRGTSGRQYF
TRBV5-1	.	TRBJ2-1	TRBD2	TGCGCCAGCAGCTTGGGGCCTGGCGGGAGGGTCGATGAGCAGTTCTTC	CASSLGPGGRVDEQFF
TRBV27	.	TRBJ2-2	TRBD2	TGTGCCAGCTGCCCGCGTGGGCTAGCGGGGCCAACGTTTTTT	CASCPRGLAGPTFF
TRBV23-1	.	TRBJ2-7	TRBD2	TGCGCCAGCAGTCAATCAGGCCTAGCGGGAGGGCCTCTTCCGTGCGAGCAGTACTTC	CASSQSGLAGGPLPCEQYF
TRBV28	.	TRBJ1-2	.	TGTGCCACCTCAGTGGACTATGGCTACACCTTC	CATSVDYGYTF
TRBV7-9	.	TRBJ2-7	.	TGTGCCAGCAGCTTGACCGGGACTGAGAGCTCCTACGAGCAGTACTTC	CASSLTGTESSYEQYF